This paragraph covers one T cell receptor (beta chain) sequence. Its antigen remains unidentified. V shed 5 bases and J 6 bases; nucleotides not matched to a gene: 4. CDR3 length: 12 amino acids. Germline V gene sequence: CDR1 SGHRS, CDR2 YFSETQ. The record originates from a study of cytomegalovirus exposure and HLA in healthy donors. Study outcomes and limitations: TCR beta chain V- and J-gene trimming was linked, in a later analysis, to a missense variant in DCLRE1C. There were a few CMV-associated chains whose specificity for CMV antigens was confirmed in vitro. About 87% or about 30% of the time was how often most TCR beta V segments were productive, according to an earlier analysis.

When sampled, the donors appeared nominally healthy, though they likely had unrecorded immune exposures. This PCR relied on a set of 60 Vbeta primers and 13 Jbeta primers. The repertoire was sequenced with immunoSEQ multiplex PCR; TCRdb's copy has only in-frame clones and lacks some. The data hold tens of thousands of clones, with around 80% observed a single time. The sequence derives from a man aged 25 to 40 in good health and CMV-seronegative. Sequenced material: PBMCs. The chain employs TRBV5-1 and TRBJ1-1; 7 positions match TRBD1. CDR3 sequence reads: CASSPGTAEAFF. The DNA of the CDR3 is TGCGCCAGCAGTCCTGGGACAGCTGAAGCTTTCTTT.